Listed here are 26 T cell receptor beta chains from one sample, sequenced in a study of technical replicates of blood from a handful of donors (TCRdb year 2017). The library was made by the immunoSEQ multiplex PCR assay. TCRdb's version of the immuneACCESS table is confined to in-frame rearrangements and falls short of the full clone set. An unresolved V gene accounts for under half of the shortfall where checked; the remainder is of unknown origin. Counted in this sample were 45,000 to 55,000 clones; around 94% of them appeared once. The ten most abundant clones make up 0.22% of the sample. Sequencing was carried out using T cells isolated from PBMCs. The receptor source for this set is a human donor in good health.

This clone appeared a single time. The CDR3 protein is CAISETSPRDTQYF. For the CDR3, the DNA is TGTGCCATCAGTGAGACTTCCCCCAGGGATACGCAGTATTTT. V usage is TRBV10-3 and J usage is TRBJ2-3; no reliable D call. There are 14 residues in the CDR3. V lost 2 bases, J lost 6 bases, and 12 bases lay in between. CDR1 is ENHRY, CDR2 SYGVKD, per germline.

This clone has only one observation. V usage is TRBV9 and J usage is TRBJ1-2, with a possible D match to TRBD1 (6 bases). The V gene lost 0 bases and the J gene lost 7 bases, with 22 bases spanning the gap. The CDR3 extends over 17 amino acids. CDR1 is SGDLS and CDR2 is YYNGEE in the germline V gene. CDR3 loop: CASSVGVRKQGVTGYTF. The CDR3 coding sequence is TGTGCCAGCAGCGTAGGCGTGCGGAAACAGGGCGTGACTGGCTACACCTTC.

The CDR3: CASSPSGQKFTGELFF. Here the CDR3 DNA reads TGCGCCAGCAGCCCCTCGGGACAGAAATTCACCGGGGAGCTGTTTTTT. V and J are TRBV5-1 and TRBJ2-2; 7 nucleotides align to TRBD1. Germline trimming cut 4 bases from V and 4 bases from J; bases unmatched to any gene: 10. Germline CDR1 is SGHRS and CDR2 is YFSETQ. The CDR3 totals 16 residues.

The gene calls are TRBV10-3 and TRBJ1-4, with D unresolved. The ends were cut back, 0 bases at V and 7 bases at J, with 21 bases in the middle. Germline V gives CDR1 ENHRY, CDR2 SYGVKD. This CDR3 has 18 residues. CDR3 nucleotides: TGTGCCATCAGTGAGTCGAAGTATCCCGACTTAGGTAGTGAAAAACTGTTTTTT. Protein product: CAISESKYPDLGSEKLFF.

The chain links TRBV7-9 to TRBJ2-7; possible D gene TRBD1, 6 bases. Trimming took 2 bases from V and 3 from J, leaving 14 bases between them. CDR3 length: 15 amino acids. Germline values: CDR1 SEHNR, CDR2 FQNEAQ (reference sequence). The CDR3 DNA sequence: TGTGCCAGCAGCTTAACCCGGGACACCGACTACGAGCAGTACTTC. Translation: CASSLTRDTDYEQYF.

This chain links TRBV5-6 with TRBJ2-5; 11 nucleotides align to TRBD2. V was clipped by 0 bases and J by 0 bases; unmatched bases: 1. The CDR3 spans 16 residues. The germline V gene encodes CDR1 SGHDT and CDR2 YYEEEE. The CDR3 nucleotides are TGTGCCAGCAGCTTGGAACTAGCGGGGGACCAAGAGACCCAGTACTTC. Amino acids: CASSLELAGDQETQYF.

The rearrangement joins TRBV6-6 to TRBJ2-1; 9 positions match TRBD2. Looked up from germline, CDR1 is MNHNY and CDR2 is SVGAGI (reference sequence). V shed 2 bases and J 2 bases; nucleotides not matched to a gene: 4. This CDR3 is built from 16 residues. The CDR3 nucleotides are TGTGCCAGCAGTTACGGGCGGGGGGGCCCCTACAATGAGCAGTTCTTC. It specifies CASSYGRGGPYNEQFF.

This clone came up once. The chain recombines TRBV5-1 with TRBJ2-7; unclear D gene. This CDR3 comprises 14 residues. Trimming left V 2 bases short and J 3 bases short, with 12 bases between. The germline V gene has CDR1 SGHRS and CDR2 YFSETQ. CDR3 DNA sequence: TGCGCCAGCAGCTTCGTCGAAACGCGCTACGAGCAGTACTTC. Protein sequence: CASSFVETRYEQYF.

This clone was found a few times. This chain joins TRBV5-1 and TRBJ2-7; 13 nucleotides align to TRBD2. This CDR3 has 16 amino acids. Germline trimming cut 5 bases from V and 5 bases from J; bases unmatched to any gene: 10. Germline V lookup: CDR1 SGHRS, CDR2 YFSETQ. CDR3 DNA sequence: TGCGCCAGCAGTGGGGTACTAGCGGGAGGGCCCAACGAGCAGTACTTC. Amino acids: CASSGVLAGGPNEQYF.

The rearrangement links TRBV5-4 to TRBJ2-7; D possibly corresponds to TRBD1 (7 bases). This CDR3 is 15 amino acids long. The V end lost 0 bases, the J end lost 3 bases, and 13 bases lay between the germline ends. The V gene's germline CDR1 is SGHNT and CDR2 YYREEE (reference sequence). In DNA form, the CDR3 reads TGTGCCAGCAGCTTGGGTCAGGGGGGCGACTACGAGCAGTACTTC. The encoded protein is CASSLGQGGDYEQYF.

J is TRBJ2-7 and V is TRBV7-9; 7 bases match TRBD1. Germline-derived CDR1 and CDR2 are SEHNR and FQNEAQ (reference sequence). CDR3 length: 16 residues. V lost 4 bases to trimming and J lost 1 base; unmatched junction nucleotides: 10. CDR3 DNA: TGTGCCAGCAGCTGGGGGAGACGGGACAGTTCCTACGAGCAGTACTTC. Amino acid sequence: CASSWGRRDSSYEQYF.

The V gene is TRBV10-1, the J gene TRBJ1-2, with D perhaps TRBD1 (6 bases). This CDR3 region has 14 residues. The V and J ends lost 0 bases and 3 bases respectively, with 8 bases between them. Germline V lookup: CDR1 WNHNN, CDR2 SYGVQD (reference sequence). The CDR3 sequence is CASSESDRYYGYTF. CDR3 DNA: TGCGCCAGCAGTGAGTCGGACAGATACTATGGCTACACCTTC.

CDR3 region: CASSLDRVSYEQYF. DNA for the CDR3: TGTGCCAGCAGCCTCGACAGGGTATCCTACGAGCAGTACTTC. V and J are TRBV11-3 and TRBJ2-7; 7 bases match TRBD1. The germline V gene encodes CDR1 SGHNT and CDR2 YENEEA. Trimming took 5 bases from V and 1 from J; bases not matched to a gene: 5. The CDR3 runs to 14 residues.

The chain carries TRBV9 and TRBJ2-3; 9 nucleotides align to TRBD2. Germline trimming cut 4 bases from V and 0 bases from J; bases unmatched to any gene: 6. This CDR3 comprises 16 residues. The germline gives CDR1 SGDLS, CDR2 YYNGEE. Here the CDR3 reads CASSYISGGSTDTQYF. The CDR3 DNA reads TGTGCCAGCAGCTATATTAGCGGGGGAAGCACAGATACGCAGTATTTT.

The CDR3 bases are TGTGCCAGCAGTATAACAGGGGCTAACTATGGCTACACCTTC. It translates to CASSITGANYGYTF. The chain has TRBV28 and TRBJ1-2; 7 bases line up with TRBD1. The CDR3 covers 14 residues. The ends lost 5 bases at V and 0 bases at J; junction bases unmatched: 3. The germline V gene has CDR1 MDHEN and CDR2 SYDVKM.

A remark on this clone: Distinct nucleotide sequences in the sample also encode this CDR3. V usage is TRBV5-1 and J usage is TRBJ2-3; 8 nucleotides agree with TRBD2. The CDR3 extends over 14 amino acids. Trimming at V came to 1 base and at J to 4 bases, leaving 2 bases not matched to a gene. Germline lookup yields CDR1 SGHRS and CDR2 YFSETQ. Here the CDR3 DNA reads TGCGCCAGCAGCTTGACGGGAGGGCCAGATACGCAGTATTTT. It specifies CASSLTGGPDTQYF. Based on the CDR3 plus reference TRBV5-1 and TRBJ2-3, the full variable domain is KAGVTQTPRYLIKTRGQQVTLSCSPISGHRSVSWYQQTPGQGLQFLFEYFSETQRNKGNFPGRFSGRQFSNSRSEMNVSTLELGDSALYLCASSLTGGPDTQYFGPGTRLTVL.

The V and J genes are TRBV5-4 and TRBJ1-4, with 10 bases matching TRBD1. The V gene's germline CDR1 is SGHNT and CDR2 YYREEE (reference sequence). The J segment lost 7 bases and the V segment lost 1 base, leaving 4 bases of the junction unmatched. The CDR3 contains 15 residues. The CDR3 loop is CASSLYDRGREKLFF. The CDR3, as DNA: TGTGCCAGCAGCTTGTACGACAGGGGGCGTGAAAAACTGTTTTTT.

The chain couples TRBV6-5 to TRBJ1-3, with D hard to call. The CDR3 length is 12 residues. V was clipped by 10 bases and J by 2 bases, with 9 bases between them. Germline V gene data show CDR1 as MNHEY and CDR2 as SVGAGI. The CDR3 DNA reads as TGTGCCACTCTGAGTACTGGAAACACCATATATTTT. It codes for CATLSTGNTIYF.

CDR3 amino acids: CASQGPAQGAFF. The CDR3 region has the DNA TGTGCCAGCCAGGGTCCGGCTCAGGGAGCTTTCTTT. This chain joins TRBV28 and TRBJ1-1; TRBD1 is a possible D gene (5 bases). The CDR3 contains 12 residues. Per the germline V gene, CDR1 is MDHEN and CDR2 is SYDVKM. Trimming took off 8 bases at V and 10 bases at J, with 17 bases between the two ends.

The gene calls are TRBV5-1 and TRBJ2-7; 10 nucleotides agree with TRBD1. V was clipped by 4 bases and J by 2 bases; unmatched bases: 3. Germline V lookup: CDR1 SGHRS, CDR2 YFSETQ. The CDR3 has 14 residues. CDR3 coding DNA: TGCGCCAGCAGCGACGGACAGGGGGCCTACGAGCAGTACTTC. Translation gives CASSDGQGAYEQYF.

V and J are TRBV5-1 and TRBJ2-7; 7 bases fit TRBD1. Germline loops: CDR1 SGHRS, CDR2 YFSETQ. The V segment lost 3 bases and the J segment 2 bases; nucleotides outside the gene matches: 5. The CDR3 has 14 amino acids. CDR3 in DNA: TGCGCCAGCAGCTCAACAGGGGTCCCCTACGAGCAGTACTTC. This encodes CASSSTGVPYEQYF.

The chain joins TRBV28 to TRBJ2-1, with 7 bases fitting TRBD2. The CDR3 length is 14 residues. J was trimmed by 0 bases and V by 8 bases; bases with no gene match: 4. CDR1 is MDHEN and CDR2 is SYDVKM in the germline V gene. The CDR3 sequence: CASSLASSYNEQFF. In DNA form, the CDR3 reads TGTGCCAGCTCACTAGCGTCCTCCTACAATGAGCAGTTCTTC.

The DNA for the CDR3 is TGCAGCGTTGAAGTCATGGGACAGGCCGACGAGACCCAGTACTTC. It is translated as CSVEVMGQADETQYF. The chain employs TRBV29-1 and TRBJ2-5; 8 bases are shared with TRBD1. Looked up from germline, CDR1 is SQVTM and CDR2 is ANQGSEA. The CDR3 is 15 amino acids. With 1 base clipped from V and 5 bases from J, the junction kept 9 bases outside the gene matches.

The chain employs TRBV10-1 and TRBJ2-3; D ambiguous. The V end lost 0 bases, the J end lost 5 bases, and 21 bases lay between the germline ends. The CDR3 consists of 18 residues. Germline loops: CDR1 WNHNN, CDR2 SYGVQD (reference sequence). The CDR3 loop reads CASSESGSSASLGDTQYF. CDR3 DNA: TGCGCCAGCAGTGAGTCTGGCAGCTCTGCCTCCCTAGGAGATACGCAGTATTTT.

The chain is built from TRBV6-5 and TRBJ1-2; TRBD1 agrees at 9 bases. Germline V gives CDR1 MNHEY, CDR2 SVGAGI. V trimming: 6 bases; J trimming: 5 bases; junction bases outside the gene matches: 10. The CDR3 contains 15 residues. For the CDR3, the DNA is TGTGCCAGCAGCTCGACAGGGGGAGAACGGTATGGCTACACCTTC. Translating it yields CASSSTGGERYGYTF.

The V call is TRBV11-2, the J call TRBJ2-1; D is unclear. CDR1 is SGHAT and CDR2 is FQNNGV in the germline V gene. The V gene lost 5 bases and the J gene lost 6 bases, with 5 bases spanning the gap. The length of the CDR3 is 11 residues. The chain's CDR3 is CASSLGNEQFF. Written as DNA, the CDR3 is TGTGCCAGCAGCCTCGGCAATGAGCAGTTCTTC. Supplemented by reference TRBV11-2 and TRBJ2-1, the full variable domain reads EAGVAQSPRYKIIEKRQSVAFWCNPISGHATLYWYQQILGQGPKLLIQFQNNGVVDDSQLPKDRFSAERLKGVDSTLKIQPAKLEDSAVYLCASSLGNEQFFGPGTRLTVL.